This T cell receptor beta chain was found in a study of blood T cell repertoires in COVID-19. Study information: COVID-19 samples, acute and convalescent, were from the United States, Italy and Spain.

The method was immunoSEQ multiplex PCR; TCRdb's version includes in-frame clones alone and lacks a portion of them. This sample has 150,000 to 200,000 clones, with roughly 82% found just once. CDR1 SGHNT and CDR2 YYREEE come from the germline V gene (reference sequence). The V segment lost 5 bases and the J segment 4 bases; nucleotides outside the gene matches: 8. The CDR3 extends over 14 amino acids. The chain has TRBV5-4 and TRBJ2-5, with 7 bases that match TRBD2. The sample comprised PBMCs or T cells enriched from blood (not recorded which). This clonotype was obtained from a woman aged 55-69 years with acute COVID-19. The chain's CDR3 is CASRTELAVETQYF. The CDR3 DNA reads TGTGCCAGCAGGACGGAGCTAGCGGTAGAGACCCAGTACTTC.